This TCR beta chain was profiled in a study of identical twins. TCRdb reanalysed the 5' RACE reads using MiXCR and keeps one entry per CDR3 protein. The sample consists of under 250,000 distinct CDR3 sequences, 9.5% to 15% of them appearing once. This clonotype was counted at least ten times. Per the germline V gene, CDR1 is MGHDK and CDR2 is SYGVNS. Deletions cut 5 bases from V and 0 bases from J, with 11 bases between. CDR3 length: 14 amino acids. This same sample was also part of a study on yellow fever vaccine responses in identical twins.

The specimen sequenced was memory (CD45RO+) T cells sorted from blood. The TCR sequence derives from a woman under 30 in good health. V usage is TRBV25-1 and J usage is TRBJ2-7; D remains unclear. The CDR3, as DNA: TGTGCCAGCAGTCCCGACGATAGCTCCTACGAGCAGTACTTC. Translating gives CASSPDDSSYEQYF.